This entry lists 14 T cell receptor beta chains sequenced from one sample in a study of technical replicates of blood from a handful of donors. Libraries were prepared by immunoSEQ multiplex PCR; TCRdb keeps only in-frame clonotypes and omits some of them. The data contain 78,000 or so clones, roughly 89% of them singletons. Input material: T cells isolated from PBMCs. The source of these receptors is a human donor in good health. Some clones in this sample may be carry-over from other donors' samples.

The chain uses TRBV2 and TRBJ1-5; the D is unclear. There are 17 residues in the CDR3. The germline V gene has CDR1 SNHLY and CDR2 FYNNEI. V was trimmed by 6 bases and J by 3 bases, leaving 21 bases between them. The CDR3 DNA reads TGTGCCAGCAGGGACTTCTCCGGCCCGCTCGACAATCAGCCCCAGCATTTT. Residues: CASRDFSGPLDNQPQHF.

This clone was detected only once. The chain recombines TRBV11-2 with TRBJ1-4, with 7 bases lining up with TRBD1. The V gene end was trimmed by 0 bases and the J gene end by 8 bases; junction bases not matched to a gene: 6. Germline assignment: CDR1 SGHAT and CDR2 FQNNGV. This CDR3 is built from 15 residues. CDR3 protein: CASSLDRGLSEKLFF. The CDR3 DNA sequence: TGTGCCAGCAGCTTAGATAGGGGGCTTTCCGAAAAACTGTTTTTT.

This chain uses TRBV5-1 with TRBJ2-5; the match to TRBD1 covers 10 bases. V was clipped by 1 base and J by 1 base; unmatched bases: 1. The CDR3 spans 15 residues. Germline assignment: CDR1 SGHRS and CDR2 YFSETQ. CDR3 protein: CASSLRTGGQETQYF. Written as DNA, the CDR3 is TGCGCCAGCAGCTTGAGGACAGGGGGCCAAGAGACCCAGTACTTC.

This chain uses TRBV27 with TRBJ2-2; 10 nucleotides line up with TRBD2. This CDR3 contains 17 residues. Trimming removed 3 bases from V and 6 bases from J; junction bases left unmatched: 10. CDR1 and CDR2 from the germline V gene are MNHEY and SMNVEV (reference sequence). The CDR3 DNA is TGTGCCAGCAGTTTGGGGGTAAGGACTAGCGGCCCCGGGGAGCTGTTTTTT. It is translated as CASSLGVRTSGPGELFF.

The rearrangement uses TRBV28 and TRBJ1-4, with D unresolved. The CDR3 runs 12 residues. The germline CDR1 and CDR2 sequences are MDHEN and SYDVKM. V gave up 4 bases and J gave up 11 bases, with 11 bases separating them. The CDR3 sequence: CASSSDIVKLFF. The CDR3 nucleotides read TGTGCCAGCAGTTCAGACATCGTTAAACTGTTTTTT.

The chain links TRBV6-6 to TRBJ1-4; 9 bases are a match to TRBD1. Unmatched junction bases numbered 6, after V lost 6 bases and J lost 7 bases. Germline loops: CDR1 MNHNY, CDR2 SVGAGI (reference sequence). The CDR3 is 14 residues long. The DNA of the CDR3 is TGTGCCAGCAGCTGGGGACAGGGCAGTGAAAAACTGTTTTTT. Its protein product is CASSWGQGSEKLFF.

This clone was found a few times. This chain connects TRBV7-2 to TRBJ1-2; 10 bases map to TRBD1. Germline V CDR1 and CDR2: SGHTA, FQGNSA. CDR3 length: 15 residues. V gave up 4 bases and J gave up 3 bases; unmatched junction bases: 5. DNA of the CDR3: TGTGCCAGCAGCTACCCGGGACAGGGGTACTATGGCTACACCTTC. This encodes CASSYPGQGYYGYTF.

This clone was seen a single time. This chain links TRBV11-2 with TRBJ2-1, with TRBD2 matching over 12 bases. Germline assignment: CDR1 SGHAT and CDR2 FQNNGV. The junction had 13 bases not matched to a gene; V was cut back by 5 bases and J by 8 bases. CDR3 length: 17 residues. DNA of the CDR3: TGTGCCAGCAGCCCATGGACTAGCGGGAATGACGGCGATGAGCAGTTCTTC. It translates to CASSPWTSGNDGDEQFF.

Only a few counts were recorded for this clone. The chain links TRBV6-5 to TRBJ1-1, with 7 bases matching TRBD1. Per the germline V gene, CDR1 is MNHEY and CDR2 is SVGAGI. The CDR3 extends over 14 amino acids. The ends lost 4 bases at V and 6 bases at J; junction bases unmatched: 8. Here the CDR3 reads CASSSTGKGSEAFF. DNA of the CDR3: TGTGCCAGCAGTTCGACAGGGAAGGGCTCTGAAGCTTTCTTT.

The rearrangement joins TRBV4-2 to TRBJ1-4; 7 positions agree with TRBD1. Trimming removed 0 bases from V and 0 bases from J; junction bases left unmatched: 10. The CDR3 consists of 19 residues. Germline V gene data show CDR1 as LGHNA and CDR2 as YNFKEQ. The CDR3 region has the DNA TGTGCCAGCAGCCAAGATCCGAGGCAAACAGGGGCAACTAATGAAAAACTGTTTTTT. It is translated as CASSQDPRQTGATNEKLFF.

The chain joins TRBV6-1 to TRBJ2-5; TRBD1 is a possible D gene (6 bases). The V and J ends lost 10 bases and 2 bases respectively, with 17 bases between them. Germline V gene data show CDR1 as MNHNS and CDR2 as SASEGT. The CDR3 length is 14 residues. As DNA, the CDR3 is TGTGCCACCCGCGGCGGACAGAATCAAGAGACCCAGTACTTC. This codes for CATRGGQNQETQYF.

This clone was found a few times. The chain employs TRBV6-1 and TRBJ1-5; D not resolved. The germline V gene encodes CDR1 MNHNS and CDR2 SASEGT. V was shortened by 5 bases and J by 1 base, with 9 bases between the two germline ends. This CDR3 is built from 14 residues. Here the CDR3 reads CASSPLGSNQPQHF. CDR3 in DNA: TGTGCCAGCAGTCCCCTAGGCAGCAATCAGCCCCAGCATTTT.

The V and J genes are TRBV28 and TRBJ2-7; 11 positions agree with TRBD2. Germline V CDR1 and CDR2: MDHEN, SYDVKM. Trimming took 10 bases from V and 7 from J; bases not matched to a gene: 6. The CDR3 length is 12 residues. The CDR3 here is CATRLAGGEQYF. As DNA, the CDR3 is TGTGCCACTCGGCTAGCGGGAGGAGAGCAGTACTTC.

CDR3 sequence: CSVVSFRGGRATEAFF. The CDR3 region has the DNA TGCAGCGTTGTAAGTTTTAGGGGGGGGCGGGCCACTGAAGCTTTCTTT. The J gene is TRBJ1-1, the V gene TRBV29-1, with TRBD1 as a possible D gene (6 bases). V gave up 4 bases and J gave up 4 bases, with 22 bases separating them. Per germline, CDR1 SQVTM and CDR2 ANQGSEA. There are 16 residues in the CDR3.